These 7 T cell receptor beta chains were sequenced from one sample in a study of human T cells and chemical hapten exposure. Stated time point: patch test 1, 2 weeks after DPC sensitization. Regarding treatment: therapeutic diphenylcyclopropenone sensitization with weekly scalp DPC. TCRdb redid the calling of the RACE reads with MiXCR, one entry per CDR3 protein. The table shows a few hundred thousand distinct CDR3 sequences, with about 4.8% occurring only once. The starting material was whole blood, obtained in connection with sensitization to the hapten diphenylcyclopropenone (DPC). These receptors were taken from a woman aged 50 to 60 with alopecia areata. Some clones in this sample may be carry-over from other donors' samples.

The CDR3 spells CASSLIRVSEAFF. CDR3 sequence (DNA): TGTGCCAGCAGCTTAATCAGGGTCTCGGAAGCTTTCTTT. The chain is built from TRBV7-8 and TRBJ1-1, with a possible D match to TRBD1 (5 bases). Germline CDR1 SGHVS, CDR2 FQNEAQ. V was trimmed by 2 bases and J by 8 bases, leaving 12 bases between them. The CDR3 consists of 13 residues.

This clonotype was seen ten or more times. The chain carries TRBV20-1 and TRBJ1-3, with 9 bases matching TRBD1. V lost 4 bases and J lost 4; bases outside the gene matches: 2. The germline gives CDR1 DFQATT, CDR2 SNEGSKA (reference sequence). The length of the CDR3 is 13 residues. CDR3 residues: CSAITGGGNTIYF. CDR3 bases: TGCAGTGCTATTACAGGGGGCGGAAACACCATATATTTT.

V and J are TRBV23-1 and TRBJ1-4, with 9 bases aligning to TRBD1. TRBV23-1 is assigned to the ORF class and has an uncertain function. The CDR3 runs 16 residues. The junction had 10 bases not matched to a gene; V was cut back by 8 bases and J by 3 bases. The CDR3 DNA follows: TGCGCCAGCGCTGGGACAGGGACTACGGCTAATGAAAAACTGTTTTTT. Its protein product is CASAGTGTTANEKLFF.

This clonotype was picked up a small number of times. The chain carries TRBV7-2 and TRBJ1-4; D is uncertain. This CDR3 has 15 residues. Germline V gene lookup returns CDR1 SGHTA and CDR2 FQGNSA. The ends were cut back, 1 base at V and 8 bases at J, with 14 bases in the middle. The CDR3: CASSLEVAGFEKLFF. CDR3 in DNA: TGTGCCAGCAGCTTAGAAGTCGCAGGATTCGAAAAACTGTTTTTT.

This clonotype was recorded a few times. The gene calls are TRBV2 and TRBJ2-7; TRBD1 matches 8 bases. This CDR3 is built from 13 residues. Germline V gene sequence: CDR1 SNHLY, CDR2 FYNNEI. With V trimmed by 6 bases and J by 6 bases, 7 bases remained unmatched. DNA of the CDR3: TGTGCCAGCAGGGGCGGCACAGGGGGCGAGCAGTACTTC. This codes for CASRGGTGGEQYF.

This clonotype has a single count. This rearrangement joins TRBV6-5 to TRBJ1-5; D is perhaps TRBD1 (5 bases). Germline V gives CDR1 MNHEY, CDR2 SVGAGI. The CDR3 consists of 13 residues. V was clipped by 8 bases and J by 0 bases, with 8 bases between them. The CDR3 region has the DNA TGTGCCAGCGGGGCGCATAGCAATCAGCCCCAGCATTTT. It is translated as CASGAHSNQPQHF.

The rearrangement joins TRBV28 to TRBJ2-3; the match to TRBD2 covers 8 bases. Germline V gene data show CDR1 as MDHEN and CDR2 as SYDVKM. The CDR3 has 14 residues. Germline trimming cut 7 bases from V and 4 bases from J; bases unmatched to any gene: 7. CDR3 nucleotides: TGTGCCAGCACGGGCGGGAGGCGGGCAGATACGCAGTATTTT. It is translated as CASTGGRRADTQYF. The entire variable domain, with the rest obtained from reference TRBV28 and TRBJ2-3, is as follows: DVKVTQSSRYLVKRTGEKVFLECVQDMDHENMFWYRQDPGLGLRLIYFSYDVKMKEKGDIPEGYSVSREKKERFSLILESASTNQTSMYLCASTGGRRADTQYFGPGTRLTVL.